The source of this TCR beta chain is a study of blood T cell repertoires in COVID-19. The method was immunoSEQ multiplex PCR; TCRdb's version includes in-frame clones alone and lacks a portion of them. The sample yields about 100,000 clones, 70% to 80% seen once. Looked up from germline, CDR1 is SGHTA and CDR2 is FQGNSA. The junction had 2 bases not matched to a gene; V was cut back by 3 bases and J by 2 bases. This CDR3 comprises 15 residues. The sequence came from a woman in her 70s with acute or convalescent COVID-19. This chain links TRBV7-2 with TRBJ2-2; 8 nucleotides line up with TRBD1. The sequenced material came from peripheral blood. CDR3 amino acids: CASSFGQGNTGELFF. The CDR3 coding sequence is TGTGCCAGCAGCTTTGGACAGGGAAACACCGGGGAGCTGTTTTTT.